In its sample, the clone carrying this TCR beta chain was seen once. The data were obtained in a study of blood T cell repertoires in COVID-19. Study information: PBMCs, B-cell-depleted T cells, or T cells provided the cDNA or gDNA that made up the material.

Repertoires were generated with immunoSEQ multiplex PCR, while TCRdb's copy carries only in-frame clones and drops some. This sample yields about 240,000 clones, of which about 79% are seen a single time; 9.6% belongs to the top ten. This CDR3 spans 15 amino acids. V was pared by 5 bases and J by 9 bases, with 13 bases of the junction left unmatched. Germline loops: CDR1 GTSNPN, CDR2 SVGIG (reference sequence). The sample taken for sequencing was peripheral blood. The source is a woman of 80 years or more with acute or convalescent COVID-19. The chain combines TRBV30 with TRBJ1-6, with 7 positions matching TRBD1. The CDR3 here is CAWEHYRGYSSPLHF. The CDR3 DNA reads as TGTGCCTGGGAACACTACAGGGGTTACAGTTCACCCCTCCACTTT.